The clone carrying this T cell receptor (beta chain) was detected ten times or more. Per the original methods: The study's classifier, a distant-metastasis tool for papillary thyroid cancer, was built using CDR3 differences across clinicopathological groups. TCRdb re-processed the PCR reads through MiXCR. The V and J calls were determined by TCRdb, not by the authors. Here the sample spans more than 85,000 clones, roughly 8.6% being singletons. This sample stems from a study of metastatic and nonmetastatic thyroid tumors. Overall study context: Repertoire data that came from the blood and tumor or nodule tissue of malignant and benign thyroid patients were compared.

Each patient went into thyroid surgery without having received any treatment. Unmatched junction bases numbered 1, after V lost 8 bases and J lost 4 bases. The CDR3 totals 12 residues. Germline V gives CDR1 MNHEY, CDR2 SMNVEV (reference sequence). Sequenced sample: blood. The TCR was taken from a female donor with papillary thyroid cancer or a benign thyroid nodule (not recorded which). Some clones in this sample may be carry-over from other donors' samples. The J gene is TRBJ2-2, the V gene TRBV27; 7 nucleotides match TRBD2. Here the CDR3 reads CASWGGTGELFF. CDR3 in DNA: TGTGCCAGCTGGGGGGGCACCGGGGAGCTGTTTTTT.